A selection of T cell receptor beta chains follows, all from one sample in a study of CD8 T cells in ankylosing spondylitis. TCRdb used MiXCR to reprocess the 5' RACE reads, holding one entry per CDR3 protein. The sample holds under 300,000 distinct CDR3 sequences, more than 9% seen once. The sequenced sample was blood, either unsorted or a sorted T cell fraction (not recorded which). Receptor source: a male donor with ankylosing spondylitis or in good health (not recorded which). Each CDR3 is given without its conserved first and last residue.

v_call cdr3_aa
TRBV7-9 ASSLGTSGSSYEQY
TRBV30 AWSVLGTSTDTQY
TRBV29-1 SANRQGVSSYNSPLH
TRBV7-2 ATGTGNTGELF
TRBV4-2 ASSQEVGLNEKLF
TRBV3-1 ASSDAGIDTEAF
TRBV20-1 SVPDRGGNTIY
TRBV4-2 ASSRNTETTEAF
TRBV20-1 SAGQTFSYEQY
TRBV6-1 ASVFSGNTIY
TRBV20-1 SARLRRGSGNTIY
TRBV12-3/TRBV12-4 ASSSPGQVYTGELF
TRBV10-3 AISESMGQGNTEAF
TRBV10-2 ASRETYPGLLYEQY
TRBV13 ASTVGTDTQY
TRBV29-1 SVESVSGETQY
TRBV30 AWSISGAWNEQF
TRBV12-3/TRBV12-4 TSSLAGNTEAF
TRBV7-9 ASSDHVGGTQY
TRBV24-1 ATSDNSGYNEQF
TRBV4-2 ASSLSGKNTGELF
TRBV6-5 ASSYFQGSSYEQY
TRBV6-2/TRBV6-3 ASSLRRGSISSYNEQF
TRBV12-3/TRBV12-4 ASSPPDRYQETQY
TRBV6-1 ASRGLGAGGPDTQY
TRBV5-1 ASSLEGQGGDTGELF
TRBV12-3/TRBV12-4 ASSLIGAVTGELF
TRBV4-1 ASSQDPHERGEKLF
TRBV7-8 ASSFGGSFNLGNEQF
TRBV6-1 ATDRDRGDNEQF
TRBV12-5 ASGLVKPSEQY
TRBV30 AWREGQTYEQY
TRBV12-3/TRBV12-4 ASSLGQQGDNYGYT
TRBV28 ASSLRRGTRTKNIQY
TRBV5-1 ASSIDMAGNEQF
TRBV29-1 SVDSLPRY
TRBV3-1 ASSHGGPEAF
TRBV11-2 ASSLDPGGEGNTIY
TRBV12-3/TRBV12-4 ASSPSRTSSTDTQY
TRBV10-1 AIPPQGGPDTQY
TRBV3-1 ASSQGVGMNTGELF
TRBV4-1 ASSKIGTGGIGELF
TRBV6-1 ASSEVGGALNTEAF
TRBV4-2 ASSQEGLPRVITDTQY
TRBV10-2 ASSEARTGKKTQY
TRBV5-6 ASSLLPGPSSYNEQF
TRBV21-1 ASSKAGGRVGNTGELF
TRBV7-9 ASSLDPLGNEQF
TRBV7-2 ASSHNSGGGTNTQY
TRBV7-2 ASSSGLSYGYT
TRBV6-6 ASLQGSGTEAF